A single sample gave rise to the 32 T cell receptor beta chains below, sequenced in a study of shared clonotypes between healthy human individuals. Naive-designated CD8 cells lacked CD45RO, were positively enriched for CCR7, and omitted terminally differentiated effector memory CD45RA+ cells. Assay used: immunoSEQ multiplex PCR; TCRdb lists only in-frame clones, some missing. The sample lists 2 million to 2.5 million clones; roughly 91% were seen once. The sample consisted of naive CD8+ T cells from PBMCs. The receptors here all came from a man aged 18 to 30 in good health. Some clones in this sample may be carry-over from other donors' samples.

This clone has only one observation. The chain recombines TRBV10-3 with TRBJ2-3; 9 bases map to TRBD1. Germline assignment: CDR1 ENHRY and CDR2 SYGVKD. CDR3 length equals 14 residues. The V and J ends lost 10 bases and 4 bases, in that order; junction bases with no gene match: 9. CDR3 region: CANAPGQGPDTQYF. The CDR3 coding sequence is TGTGCCAACGCCCCGGGACAGGGTCCAGATACGCAGTATTTT.

The CDR3 sequence is CASSPLGSGYTF. The CDR3 coding sequence is TGTGCCAGCAGCCCCTTGGGATCTGGCTACACCTTC. The chain uses TRBV11-2 and TRBJ1-2; D call uncertain. Germline V gene lookup returns CDR1 SGHAT and CDR2 FQNNGV. V was shortened by 5 bases and J by 7 bases, with 11 bases between the two germline ends. This CDR3 comprises 12 residues.

This chain links TRBV7-9 with TRBJ2-7; unclear D gene. V shed 3 bases and J shed 3 bases, with 12 bases lying between them. There are 14 residues in the CDR3. Germline CDR1 is SEHNR and CDR2 is FQNEAQ (reference sequence). In DNA form, the CDR3 reads TGTGCCAGCAGCTTCGGCCTAGAGAGCTACGAGCAGTACTTC. Amino acids: CASSFGLESYEQYF.

CDR3 DNA: TGTGCCAGCAGCTTAGTCGGGGGGGCTACAGGGTATGGCTACACCTTC. It translates to CASSLVGGATGYGYTF. J is TRBJ1-2 and V is TRBV7-8, with D possibly being TRBD1 (6 bases). The germline V gene encodes CDR1 SGHVS and CDR2 FQNEAQ. The CDR3 loop spans 16 amino acids. Trimming left V 1 base short and J 5 bases short, with 17 bases between.

This clone has just one count. Additional DNA sequences in this sample encode the identical CDR3. The chain joins TRBV19 to TRBJ1-1, with D uncertain. The V and J ends lost 3 bases and 1 base respectively, with 6 bases between them. CDR1 is LNHDA and CDR2 is SQIVND in the germline V gene (reference sequence). This CDR3 has 13 amino acids. CDR3 nucleotide sequence: TGTGCCAGTAGTATGAGTGCGAACACTGAAGCTTTCTTT. This sequence encodes CASSMSANTEAFF.

The V and J genes are TRBV6-1 and TRBJ2-7; the D is unclear. Germline CDR1 and CDR2: MNHNS and SASEGT. This CDR3 is built from 14 residues. The V and J ends lost 6 bases and 3 bases respectively, with 15 bases between them. The CDR3 sequence is CASRPAPAIYEQYF. CDR3 bases: TGTGCCAGCAGGCCGGCCCCAGCCATCTACGAGCAGTACTTC.

This clone was detected only once. J is TRBJ2-7 and V is TRBV27, with D maybe TRBD2 (6 bases). V was shortened by 5 bases and J by 3 bases, with 20 bases between the two germline ends. The CDR3 has 16 residues. The V gene's germline CDR1 is MNHEY and CDR2 SMNVEV (reference sequence). The CDR3 coding sequence is TGTGCCAGCAGTCCATCTATAGCGGAGGAGGGCTACGAGCAGTACTTC. It codes for CASSPSIAEEGYEQYF.

CDR3 loop: CASSLGQPDQPQHF. The CDR3 DNA follows: TGTGCCAGCAGTTTAGGACAGCCCGATCAGCCCCAGCATTTT. This sequence joins TRBV28 and TRBJ1-5, with D perhaps TRBD1 (6 bases). From germline, CDR1 is MDHEN and CDR2 SYDVKM. The germline V and J ends were trimmed by 2 bases and 5 bases, with 10 bases remaining between them. CDR3 length: 14 residues.

The chain employs TRBV7-9 and TRBJ2-1; the D gene could be TRBD1 or TRBD2 (5 bases each). Germline lookup yields CDR1 SEHNR and CDR2 FQNEAQ (reference sequence). V lost 3 bases and J lost 3, with 15 bases in between. This CDR3 is built from 16 residues. CDR3 protein: CASSLAPGRVYNEQFF. CDR3 in DNA: TGTGCCAGCAGCTTGGCCCCGGGACGTGTCTACAATGAGCAGTTCTTC.

The J gene is TRBJ2-2, the V gene TRBV19; 10 bases are a match to TRBD2. Trimming took 3 bases from V and 8 from J; bases not matched to a gene: 3. The CDR3 loop spans 14 amino acids. Germline V gives CDR1 LNHDA, CDR2 SQIVND (reference sequence). The CDR3 sequence is CASSITSGKGELFF. Here the CDR3 DNA reads TGTGCCAGTAGTATTACTAGCGGGAAAGGGGAGCTGTTTTTT.

This clone was seen a handful of times. The gene calls are TRBV6-1 and TRBJ1-5; no definite D call. The V end was cut by 1 base, the J end by 4 bases, with 8 bases between. Germline V lookup: CDR1 MNHNS, CDR2 SASEGT. The CDR3 is made up of 14 amino acids. In nucleotides, the CDR3 is TGTGCCAGCAGTGAAGATCTGAAGAATCAGCCCCAGCATTTT. Translated: CASSEDLKNQPQHF.

This rearrangement joins TRBV18 to TRBJ2-2; 9 nucleotides line up with TRBD2. The CDR3 is 20 amino acids. The germline gives CDR1 KGHSH, CDR2 LQKENI. V shed 6 bases, J shed 0 bases, and the junction held 17 bases outside the gene matches. This CDR3 reads CASSDESRPSGIANTGELFF. The DNA of the CDR3 is TGTGCCAGCTCGGATGAAAGCAGGCCTAGCGGGATCGCGAACACCGGGGAGCTGTTTTTT.

The chain joins TRBV4-3 to TRBJ1-1, with TRBD1 as a possible D gene (5 bases). CDR1 LGHNA and CDR2 YSLEER come from the germline V gene. This CDR3 has 15 residues. Trimming took 4 bases from V and 1 from J, leaving 13 bases between them. CDR3 sequence: CASSRHRNGNTEAFF. As DNA, the CDR3 is TGCGCCAGCAGCCGCCACAGGAATGGGAACACTGAAGCTTTCTTT.

This chain links TRBV13 with TRBJ1-1, with D possibly matching TRBD1 (5 bases). The CDR3 extends over 16 amino acids. Deletions cut 5 bases from V and 6 bases from J, with 22 bases between. CDR1 PRHDT and CDR2 FYEKMQ come from the germline V gene (reference sequence). The CDR3 coding sequence is TGTGCCAGCAGCCACGAGCGAGGGGCGGAATGGTCTGAAGCTTTCTTT. It specifies CASSHERGAEWSEAFF. Full variable domain (rest looked up from reference TRBV13 and TRBJ1-1): AAGVIQSPRHLIKEKRETATLKCYPIPRHDTVYWYQQGPGQDPQFLISFYEKMQSDKGSIPDRFSAQQFSDYHSELNMSSLELGDSALYFCASSHERGAEWSEAFFGQGTRLTVV.

In DNA, the CDR3 is TGTGCCAGCAGTTTTTCGGGCAGAACGGGGGAGCAGTACTTC. Protein product: CASSFSGRTGEQYF. The chain employs TRBV27 and TRBJ2-7, with TRBD2 as a possible D gene (5 bases). CDR3 size: 14 residues. V was cut by 3 bases and J by 7 bases, with 16 bases left in between. Per the germline V gene, CDR1 is MNHEY and CDR2 is SMNVEV (reference sequence).

The V call is TRBV6-5, the J call TRBJ1-2; 9 bases match TRBD1. The CDR3 consists of 15 residues. Germline CDR1 is MNHEY and CDR2 is SVGAGI. With 5 bases clipped from V and 2 bases from J, the junction kept 6 bases outside the gene matches. CDR3 loop: CASSILGTGNYGYTF. CDR3 nucleotide sequence: TGTGCCAGCAGTATACTTGGGACAGGGAACTATGGCTACACCTTC.

The V gene is TRBV9, the J gene TRBJ2-7, with 14 bases aligning to TRBD2. V was pared by 4 bases and J by 4 bases, with 7 bases of the junction left unmatched. The CDR3 consists of 16 residues. CDR1 is SGDLS, CDR2 YYNGEE, per germline. CDR3 sequence (DNA): TGTGCCAGCAGCCCCACCGGGACTAGCGGGAGTTACGAGCAGTACTTC. Its protein product is CASSPTGTSGSYEQYF. Looking up the rest from reference TRBV9 and TRBJ2-7 gives the full variable domain: DSGVTQTPKHLITATGQRVTLRCSPRSGDLSVYWYQQSLDQGLQFLIQYYNGEERAKGNILERFSAQQFPDLHSELNLSSLELGDSALYFCASSPTGTSGSYEQYFGPGTRLTVT.

The genes are TRBV6-1 and TRBJ1-2; D gene uncertain. The germline V gene has CDR1 MNHNS and CDR2 SASEGT. The CDR3 spans 12 residues. Trimming removed 8 bases from V and 11 bases from J, with 18 bases in between. Here the CDR3 DNA reads TGTGCCAGCCCTTCTCCGGTGCAGGATTACACCTTC. This codes for CASPSPVQDYTF.

V and J are TRBV4-2 and TRBJ2-2; D may be TRBD1 (5 bases). Per germline, CDR1 LGHNA and CDR2 YNFKEQ. The CDR3 spans 14 residues. Trimming took 4 bases from V and 5 from J, leaving 11 bases between them. Written as DNA, the CDR3 is TGTGCCAGCAGCCCGACTCAGGGAACCGGGGAGCTGTTTTTT. It encodes CASSPTQGTGELFF.

This clone was found once. The chain uses TRBV6-6 and TRBJ1-4; possibly TRBD1 for D (5 bases). Germline V gene lookup returns CDR1 MNHNY and CDR2 SVGAGI (reference sequence). The CDR3 spans 14 residues. The ends were cut back, 3 bases at V and 5 bases at J, with 10 bases in the middle. The CDR3 DNA reads as TGTGCCAGCAGTTATGGGACGCCCAATGAAAAACTGTTTTTT. Translated: CASSYGTPNEKLFF.

The rearrangement joins TRBV19 to TRBJ2-3, with TRBD2 identical over 7 bases. This CDR3 spans 16 amino acids. The V segment lost 3 bases and the J segment 1 base; nucleotides outside the gene matches: 7. Per germline, CDR1 LNHDA and CDR2 SQIVND (reference sequence). Written as DNA, the CDR3 is TGTGCCAGTAGTATCTTTGTCGCGGGAGGCACAGATACGCAGTATTTT. Protein sequence: CASSIFVAGGTDTQYF.

The chain is built from TRBV7-2 and TRBJ2-3, with D perhaps TRBD2 (6 bases). CDR1 is SGHTA and CDR2 is FQGNSA in the germline V gene. V gave up 4 bases and J gave up 0 bases, with 11 bases separating them. CDR3 length: 15 residues. Written as DNA, the CDR3 is TGTGCCAGCAGCTGGGGCGGGATTAGCACAGATACGCAGTATTTT. Amino acids: CASSWGGISTDTQYF.

On this clone itself: The sample holds other DNA sequences that translate to the same CDR3. The chain joins TRBV28 to TRBJ2-4; unclear D gene. The germline V gene encodes CDR1 MDHEN and CDR2 SYDVKM. Trimming took off 2 bases at V and 0 bases at J, with 5 bases between the two ends. This CDR3 spans 14 amino acids. This CDR3 is CASSLALAKNIQYF. CDR3 bases: TGTGCCAGCAGTTTAGCGTTAGCCAAAAACATTCAGTACTTC.

The chain recombines TRBV9 with TRBJ1-2; 8 bases match TRBD1. Germline CDR1 reads SGDLS; CDR2 reads YYNGEE. The V gene end was trimmed by 3 bases and the J gene end by 4 bases; junction bases not matched to a gene: 5. The CDR3 is 14 amino acids. Written as DNA, the CDR3 is TGTGCCAGCAGCGCGGCAGGGGGCAGCTATGGCTACACCTTC. Translating it yields CASSAAGGSYGYTF.

In this sample, this clone turned up once. V gene TRBV7-9 combines with J gene TRBJ2-3, with 10 positions matching TRBD2. J gave up 5 bases and V 11 bases, and 16 bases lay outside the gene matches. Looked up from germline, CDR1 is SEHNR and CDR2 is FQNEAQ (reference sequence). This CDR3 is 16 amino acids long. The CDR3 nucleotides are TGTGCCTCCCGGCGGGTAGCGGGAGGTACCCTAGATACGCAGTATTTT. It is translated as CASRRVAGGTLDTQYF.

J is TRBJ2-5 and V is TRBV10-2, with 11 bases aligning to TRBD2. Germline CDR1 and CDR2: WSHSY and SAAADI. The ends lost 10 bases at V and 5 bases at J; junction bases unmatched: 9. The CDR3 loop spans 14 amino acids. CDR3 loop: CATELAGEGETQYF. The CDR3 nucleotides read TGCGCCACCGAACTAGCGGGAGAGGGGGAGACCCAGTACTTC.

The gene calls are TRBV27 and TRBJ2-6; D uncertain. Germline CDR1 is MNHEY and CDR2 is SMNVEV (reference sequence). This CDR3 has 15 amino acids. V was trimmed by 7 bases and J by 1 base, leaving 11 bases between them. This chain's CDR3 is CASNSPASGANVLTF. The CDR3 DNA follows: TGTGCCAGCAATTCCCCGGCTTCTGGGGCCAACGTCCTGACTTTC. Together with reference TRBV27 and TRBJ2-6, the CDR3 gives the full variable domain: EAQVTQNPRYLITVTGKKLTVTCSQNMNHEYMSWYRQDPGLGLRQIYYSMNVEVTDKGDVPEGYKVSRKEKRNFPLILESPSPNQTSLYFCASNSPASGANVLTFGAGSRLTVL.

The V gene is TRBV28, the J gene TRBJ1-2, with D hard to call. The germline gives CDR1 MDHEN, CDR2 SYDVKM. There are 13 residues in the CDR3. V was cut by 4 bases and J by 3 bases, with 9 bases left in between. This chain's CDR3 is CASSSPAHYGYTF. The CDR3 DNA reads TGTGCCAGCAGTTCGCCCGCACACTATGGCTACACCTTC.

The rearrangement links TRBV30 to TRBJ2-7; tentative D call: TRBD1 (5 bases). V was clipped by 1 base and J by 7 bases, with 11 bases between them. This CDR3 has 12 amino acids. Germline CDR1 and CDR2: GTSNPN and SVGIG (reference sequence). The CDR3 coding sequence is TGTGCCTGGAGTGAGTGGAAGGGGGAGCAGTACTTC. It specifies CAWSEWKGEQYF.

The gene calls are TRBV29-1 and TRBJ2-1; 15 nucleotides agree with TRBD2. Germline V gene data show CDR1 as SQVTM and CDR2 as ANQGSEA. V was clipped by 2 bases and J by 7 bases; unmatched bases: 9. The CDR3 consists of 17 residues. CDR3 nucleotide sequence: TGCAGCGTTGAACTCACAAGGACTAGCGGGAGGGATAATGAGCAGTTCTTC. The encoded protein is CSVELTRTSGRDNEQFF.

This clone appeared a single time. The chain is built from TRBV7-9 and TRBJ2-1; D ambiguous. Per the germline V gene, CDR1 is SEHNR and CDR2 is FQNEAQ (reference sequence). Trimming cost V 3 bases and J 9 bases, with 12 bases left between them. This CDR3 is built from 13 residues. CDR3 in amino acids: CASSLSPVGEQFF. CDR3 sequence (DNA): TGTGCCAGCAGCTTGTCCCCGGTAGGTGAGCAGTTCTTC.

To note about this clone: Mismatch with germline at one junction end may stem from a read error. The chain recombines TRBV4-3 with TRBJ1-2; 7 bases agree with TRBD1. This CDR3 contains 16 residues. Germline lookup yields CDR1 LGHNA and CDR2 YSLEER. The CDR3 DNA sequence: TGCGCCAGCAGCCAAGTCCGGGACAGCCCCATCTATGGTTACACCTTC. This codes for CASSQVRDSPIYGYTF.